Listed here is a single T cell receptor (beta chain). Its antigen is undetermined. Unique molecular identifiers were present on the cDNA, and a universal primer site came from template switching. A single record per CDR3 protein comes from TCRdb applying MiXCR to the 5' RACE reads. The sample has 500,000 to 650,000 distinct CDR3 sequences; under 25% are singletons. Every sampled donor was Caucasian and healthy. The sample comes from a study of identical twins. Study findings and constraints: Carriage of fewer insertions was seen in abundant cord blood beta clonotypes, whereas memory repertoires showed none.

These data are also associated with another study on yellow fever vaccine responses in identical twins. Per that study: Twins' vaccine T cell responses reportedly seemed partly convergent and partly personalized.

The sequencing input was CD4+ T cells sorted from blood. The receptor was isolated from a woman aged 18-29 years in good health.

This CDR3 reads CASSPATWAGRGTYEQYF. The CDR3 DNA follows: TGCGCCAGCAGCCCAGCGACGTGGGCGGGCCGAGGCACCTACGAGCAGTACTTC. The chain couples TRBV4-1 to TRBJ2-7, with D perhaps matching TRBD2 (5 bases). Trimming removed 4 bases at V and 2 bases at J, with 24 bases between. CDR3 length: 18 residues. Germline V lookup: CDR1 MGHRA, CDR2 YSYEKL.